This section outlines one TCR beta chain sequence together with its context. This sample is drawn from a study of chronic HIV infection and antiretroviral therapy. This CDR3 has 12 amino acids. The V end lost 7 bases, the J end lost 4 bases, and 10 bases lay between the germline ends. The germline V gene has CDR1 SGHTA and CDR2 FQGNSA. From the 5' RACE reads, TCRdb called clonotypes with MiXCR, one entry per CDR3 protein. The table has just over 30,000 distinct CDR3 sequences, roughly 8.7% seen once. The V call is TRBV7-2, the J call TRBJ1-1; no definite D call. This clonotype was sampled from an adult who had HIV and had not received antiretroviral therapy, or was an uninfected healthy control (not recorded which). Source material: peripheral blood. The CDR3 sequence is CASIQEGTEAFF. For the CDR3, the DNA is TGTGCCAGCATCCAGGAGGGCACTGAAGCTTTCTTT.